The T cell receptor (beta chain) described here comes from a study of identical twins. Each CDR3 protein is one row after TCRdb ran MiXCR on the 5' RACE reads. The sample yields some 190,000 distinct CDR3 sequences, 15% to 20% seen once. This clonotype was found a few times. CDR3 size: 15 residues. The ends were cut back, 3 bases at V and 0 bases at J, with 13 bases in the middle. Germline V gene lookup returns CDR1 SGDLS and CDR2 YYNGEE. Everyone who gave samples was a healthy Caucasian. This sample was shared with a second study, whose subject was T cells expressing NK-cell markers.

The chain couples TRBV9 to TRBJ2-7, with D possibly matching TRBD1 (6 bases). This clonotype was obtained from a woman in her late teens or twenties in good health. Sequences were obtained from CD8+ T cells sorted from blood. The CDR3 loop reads CASSGSQDSSYEQYF. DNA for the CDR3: TGTGCCAGCAGCGGGTCTCAGGACAGCTCCTACGAGCAGTACTTC.